The T cell receptor beta chain described here comes from a study of CD4 and CD8 cells across lung adenocarcinoma regions. Samples came from patients with localized non-small cell lung adenocarcinoma. TCRdb used MiXCR to reprocess the PCR reads, holding one entry per CDR3 protein. The table has under 8,000 distinct CDR3 sequences, roughly half seen once. The sequenced sample was CD8+ T cells from the center of a lung tumor. The clonotype comes from a female donor with lung adenocarcinoma. The CD4 and CD8 labels of this study may be unreliable.

CDR3 DNA sequence: TGTGCCAGCAGTGAAAAGATATCGGGATTCGAAGCTTTCTTT. Its protein is CASSEKISGFEAFF. V gene TRBV6-1 combines with J gene TRBJ1-1; D gene uncertain. Trimming removed 2 bases at V and 8 bases at J, with 15 bases between. The CDR3 spans 14 residues. CDR1 is MNHNS, CDR2 SASEGT, per germline.